The entry that follows covers one T cell receptor beta chain sequence. Its cognate antigen is unknown. The source of the sample is a study of T cells in Graves' hyperthyroidism and ophthalmopathy. Findings of the study overall: Blood held most thyroid clonotypes expanded above 0.001 frequency.

Germline lookup yields CDR1 SNHLY and CDR2 FYNNEI. This CDR3 is 15 amino acids long. The V segment lost 2 bases and the J segment 3 bases; nucleotides outside the gene matches: 4. RNA transcripts gave rise to amplified TCR beta CDR3 regions. The TCR CDR3 first-round RT-PCR relied on the HTBI primer set. TCRdb ran MiXCR on the multiplex PCR reads and lists one entry per CDR3 protein. The sample yields a few hundred thousand distinct CDR3 sequences, 14% seen once. Investigators excluded patients with uncontrolled infection, other autoimmune disease, pregnancy or lactation. The PBMCs were sourced from fresh peripheral blood (around 9.9 ml).

V is TRBV2 and J is TRBJ1-2; 9 positions agree with TRBD1. This TCR came from a woman in her twenties or thirties with Graves' ophthalmopathy. Sequencing was carried out using blood. The CDR3 spells CASSEWWTGDYGYTF. The CDR3 nucleotides read TGTGCCAGCAGTGAATGGTGGACAGGGGACTATGGCTACACCTTC.